These T cell receptor beta chains were read from a single sample in a study of naive and memory T cell subsets. TCRdb itself ran the UMI-ligation and nested PCR reads through MiXCR, one entry per CDR3 protein. The table lists tens of thousands of distinct CDR3 sequences, 7% to 9% of them singletons, with 20% to 25% in the top ten. The sequenced material came from central memory CD8+ T cells from blood. These receptors came from a human donor in good health. The CDR3 runs from the conserved cysteine through the conserved F or W. The D gene is left open where the match is weak. Size is stated for part of the rows, as once, few or many counts, or as a class when the clone is expanded.

few | 14 | NA | TRBJ2-1 | TRBV29-1 | TGCAGCGTTGAGGGCCCTCAGGAGCGCAATGAGCAGTTCTTC | CSVEGPQERNEQFF
NA | 14 | NA | TRBJ1-2 | TRBV7-2 | TGTGCCAGCAGCTGGGGCCTCGGGAACTATGGCTACACCTTC | CASSWGLGNYGYTF
few | 12 | NA | TRBJ1-6 | TRBV6-5 | TGTGCCAGCAGTTACTCAGGGGTACCCCTCCACTTT | CASSYSGVPLHF
NA | 12 | NA | TRBJ2-1 | TRBV20-1 | TGCAGTGCTTTAGTTGGGTTCGGTGAGCAGTTCTTC | CSALVGFGEQFF
many | 14 | TRBD1 | TRBJ2-7 | TRBV20-1 | TGCAGTGCTAGGCCGGGACAGGAGATGCGCGAGCAGTACTTC | CSARPGQEMREQYF
many | 14 | NA | TRBJ1-5 | TRBV27 | TGTGCCAGCAGTTGGGGGCAGGGCGATCAGCCCCAGCATTTT | CASSWGQGDQPQHF
NA | 17 | TRBD2 | TRBJ2-2 | TRBV20-1 | TGCAGTGCTAGAGATTCAAATAGCGGGGAGAACACCGGGGAGCTGTTTTTT | CSARDSNSGENTGELFF
few | 12 | TRBD1 | TRBJ1-1 | TRBV10-2 | TGCGCCAGTCAGGGGGCCCTCACTGAAGCTTTCTTT | CASQGALTEAFF
few | 15 | NA | TRBJ2-1 | TRBV6-5 | TGTGCCAGCAGTTTATACAGCACCGAGGGTAATGAGCAGTTCTTC | CASSLYSTEGNEQFF
many | 15 | TRBD1 | TRBJ2-2 | TRBV29-1 | TGCAGCGCCCGTAGAGGGGGCGGCGTACTCGGGGAGCTGTTTTTT | CSARRGGGVLGELFF
NA | 15 | NA | TRBJ2-1 | TRBV19 | TGTGAAAGTAGTATTGATAGAGGGAGAGGGAATGAGCAGTTCTTC | CESSIDRGRGNEQFF
few | 19 | NA | TRBJ1-5 | TRBV5-6 | TGTGCCAGCAGCCGGACCTTGTATACAGACGCCGGCCGCAATCAGCCCCAGCATTTT | CASSRTLYTDAGRNQPQHF
many | 16 | TRBD2 | TRBJ2-3 | TRBV7-9 | TGTGCCAGCAGCTATATAGCGGGAGGGCCCTCAGATACGCAGTATTTT | CASSYIAGGPSDTQYF
few | 15 | NA | TRBJ2-1 | TRBV6-5 | TGTGCCAGCAGTACCCCTAGCAGGGGAAACAATGAGCAGTTCTTC | CASSTPSRGNNEQFF
many | 15 | TRBD2 | TRBJ2-7 | TRBV28 | TGTGCCAGCAGTCCAAGGACTAGCGGGAGCTACGAGCAGTACTTC | CASSPRTSGSYEQYF
few | 15 | NA | TRBJ1-5 | TRBV11-2 | TGTGCCAGCAGCTTAGACTCACAGGGTGTTCAGCCCCAGCATTTT | CASSLDSQGVQPQHF
many | 15 | NA | TRBJ2-3 | TRBV18 | TGTGCCAGCTCACCATGGGACGGGGGCACAGATACGCAGTATTTT | CASSPWDGGTDTQYF
NA | 15 | NA | TRBJ1-2 | TRBV27 | TGTGCCAGCAGTTTATCCCCTGTGAGTGGCTATGGCTACACCTTC | CASSLSPVSGYGYTF
NA | 14 | NA | TRBJ2-1 | TRBV27 | TGTGCCAGCAGTTTAGGACAGCTTATCAATGAGCAGTTCTTC | CASSLGQLINEQFF
few | 14 | NA | TRBJ2-7 | TRBV5-6 | TGTGCCAGCAGCTTGGGGGCAGGGCGGTACGAGCAGTACTTC | CASSLGAGRYEQYF
NA | 15 | NA | TRBJ1-1 | TRBV5-1 | TGCGCCAGCAGCTTCAGTGGTGAAGAGAACACTGAAGCTTTCTTT | CASSFSGEENTEAFF
NA | 16 | NA | TRBJ2-1 | TRBV11-2 | TGTGCCAGCAGCTTTCGGGCGGGGTACTCCTACAATGAGCAGTTCTTC | CASSFRAGYSYNEQFF
NA | 14 | NA | TRBJ1-1 | TRBV10-3 | TGTGCCATCAACTCCGGGATCATGAACACTGAAGCTTTCTTT | CAINSGIMNTEAFF
many | 15 | NA | TRBJ1-4 | TRBV4-1 | TGCGCCAGCAGCCCCTCAGCAGGTTCGGATGAAAAACTGTTTTTT | CASSPSAGSDEKLFF
few | 13 | NA | TRBJ1-5 | TRBV6-5 | TGTGCCAGCAGTTACTTGAGCAATCAGCCCCAGCATTTT | CASSYLSNQPQHF
many | 13 | NA | TRBJ2-3 | TRBV7-2 | TGTGCCAGCAGCCTCGGGAGACCAGATACGCAGTATTTT | CASSLGRPDTQYF
many | 16 | NA | TRBJ2-6 | TRBV28 | TGTGCCAGCAGTTCTAGTGGATTCTCTGGGGCCAACGTCCTGACTTTC | CASSSSGFSGANVLTF
NA | 15 | TRBD2 | TRBJ2-7 | TRBV27 | TGTGCCAGCAGAGCCGGGACTAGCGGGAGATACGAGCAGTACTTC | CASRAGTSGRYEQYF
many | 13 | NA | TRBJ2-1 | TRBV6-2/TRBV6-3 | TGTGCCAGCAGTATCGACAGCTACAATGAGCAGTTCTTC | CASSIDSYNEQFF
many | 17 | TRBD2 | TRBJ2-7 | TRBV27 | TGTGCCAGCAGTCGTCTCGTCGGGACTAGCGGAATCTACGAGCAGTACTTC | CASSRLVGTSGIYEQYF
many | 12 | NA | TRBJ2-2 | TRBV7-7 | TGTGCTAGCAGCGAAGGGACCGGGGAGCTGTTTTTT | CASSEGTGELFF
few | 18 | NA | TRBJ2-1 | TRBV28 | TGTGCCAGCAGTTTAGGTTGGGCAGTGGCAAGCTCCTACAATGAGCAGTTCTTC | CASSLGWAVASSYNEQFF
many | 15 | NA | TRBJ2-7 | TRBV24-1 | TGTGCCACCAGTGAAGTTGGCAGTCCTCCCTACGAGCAGTACTTC | CATSEVGSPPYEQYF
few | 16 | NA | TRBJ2-1 | TRBV29-1 | TGCAGCGTTGATTTGGTGGGGGACACTACCTACAATGAGCAGTTCTTC | CSVDLVGDTTYNEQFF
NA | 14 | TRBD1 | TRBJ1-1 | TRBV6-4 | TGTGCCAGCAGTGCGGGACAGGGAAGGACTGAAGCTTTCTTT | CASSAGQGRTEAFF
NA | 13 | NA | TRBJ2-1 | TRBV12-3/TRBV12-4 | TGTGCCAGCAGTTTATTAGCGTGGGTTGAGCAGTTCTTC | CASSLLAWVEQFF
NA | 16 | TRBD2 | TRBJ2-3 | TRBV6-4 | TGTGCCAGCAGTGATGGGACTAGCGGGATCATCGATACGCAGTATTTT | CASSDGTSGIIDTQYF
many | 13 | NA | TRBJ1-2 | TRBV29-1 | TGCAGCGTTGAGACGGGTTCGGGGTATGGCTACACCTTC | CSVETGSGYGYTF
many | 15 | TRBD1 | TRBJ1-2 | TRBV15 | TGTGCCACCAGCAGAGACGCACAGGGGGCATATGGCTACACCTTC | CATSRDAQGAYGYTF
many | 16 | NA | TRBJ2-3 | TRBV7-9 | TGTGCCAGCAGCTTAGGAGACTTGGGGTTCGTGGATACGCAGTATTTT | CASSLGDLGFVDTQYF
many | 12 | NA | TRBJ2-7 | TRBV29-1 | TGCAGCGTTGAAGACAGCACCTACGAGCAGTACTTC | CSVEDSTYEQYF
large | 13 | NA | TRBJ2-3 | TRBV6-4 | TGTGCCAGCAGTGTCTCAGGCACAGATACGCAGTATTTT | CASSVSGTDTQYF
many | 13 | NA | TRBJ1-6 | TRBV27 | TGTGCCAGCAGTTTAACGAATTACTCACCCCTCCACTTT | CASSLTNYSPLHF
many | 19 | TRBD2 | TRBJ2-1 | TRBV18 | TGTGCCAGCTCACGGAGCCAGGGTCTTAGCGGGAGAAGTGGCAATGAGCAGTTCTTC | CASSRSQGLSGRSGNEQFF
NA | 12 | NA | TRBJ2-7 | TRBV5-6 | TGTGCCAGCAGCCGTACTATCTACGAGCAGTACTTC | CASSRTIYEQYF
many | 16 | NA | TRBJ1-3 | TRBV4-3 | TGCGCCAGCAGCCCGGTTATAGACAGTTCTGGAAACACCATATATTTT | CASSPVIDSSGNTIYF
many | 12 | NA | TRBJ1-1 | TRBV25-1 | TGTGCCAGCAGTGGGGATTTCACTGAAGCTTTCTTT | CASSGDFTEAFF
few | 21 | TRBD2 | TRBJ2-3 | TRBV28 | TGTGCCAGCAGTTTATTCCTCACTAGCGGGATTAAAGTCTTAAGCACAGATACGCAGTATTTT | CASSLFLTSGIKVLSTDTQYF
many | 19 | NA | TRBJ2-1 | TRBV12-5 | TGTGCTAGTGGTTTGGCACAGGGGATCCAGACTAGCCGTGTTAATGAGCAGTTCTTC | CASGLAQGIQTSRVNEQFF
NA | 15 | TRBD2 | TRBJ2-1 | TRBV6-1 | TGTGCCAGCAGTGAAGGACTAGCGATGAGCAATGAGCAGTTCTTC | CASSEGLAMSNEQFF
NA | 13 | TRBD1 | TRBJ2-3 | TRBV29-1 | TGCAGCGTTGAGACAGGGGAGTCAGATACGCAGTATTTT | CSVETGESDTQYF
NA | 13 | NA | TRBJ2-7 | TRBV6-1 | TGTGCCAGCAGTGATGGGTTGGACTACGAGCAGTACTTC | CASSDGLDYEQYF
NA | 12 | NA | TRBJ2-1 | TRBV12-3/TRBV12-4 | TGTGCCAGCAGACTAGGGAATACTGAGCAGTTCTTC | CASRLGNTEQFF
many | 15 | NA | TRBJ2-7 | TRBV23-1 | TGCGCCAGCAGTCAAACCGGGACCTTACCCTACGAGCAGTACTTC | CASSQTGTLPYEQYF
medium-sized | 13 | NA | TRBJ1-1 | TRBV12-3/TRBV12-4 | TGTGCCAGCAGTTTAGGTCTGGGCCCTGAAGCTTTCTTT | CASSLGLGPEAFF
medium-sized | 17 | TRBD2 | TRBJ2-3 | TRBV12-3/TRBV12-4 | TGTGCCAGCAGCCGATGGACTAGCGGGACCTTGACAGATACGCAGTATTTT | CASSRWTSGTLTDTQYF
many | 13 | TRBD2 | TRBJ2-7 | TRBV29-1 | TGCAGCGTGACGGGACTAGCGGACTACGAGCAGTACTTC | CSVTGLADYEQYF